One sample yielded the 27 T cell receptor beta chains listed below, sequenced in a study of T cell repertoires in cytomegalovirus infection. TCRdb reprocessed the reads via MiXCR and lists one record per CDR3 protein. The sample records around 900,000 distinct CDR3 sequences, about a third being singletons. Their cognate antigens are unknown. Sequences were derived from cultured CD8+ T cells from PBMCs, sampled from culture after CMV antigen stimulation. The receptors shown here come from a human donor in good health (CMV status not recorded). Some clones in this sample may be carry-over from other donors' samples.

The sample holds a few counts of this clonotype. The chain uses TRBV20-1 and TRBJ2-7; tentative D call: TRBD2 (6 bases). There are 11 residues in the CDR3. Trimming removed 3 bases at V and 5 bases at J, with 8 bases between. CDR1 and CDR2 from the germline V gene are DFQATT and SNEGSKA (reference sequence). CDR3 protein: CSARAGHEQYF. The CDR3 nucleotides are TGCAGTGCTAGGGCGGGGCACGAGCAGTACTTC.

Concerning this clonotype: One base away lies a much larger clone, so this may be a sequencing read error. The gene calls are TRBV6-1 and TRBJ2-1; a possible D gene is TRBD2 (6 bases). Germline CDR1 is MNHNS and CDR2 is SASEGT. V gave up 5 bases and J gave up 8 bases, with 13 bases separating them. The CDR3 covers 13 residues. The CDR3 is CASSWTIGHEQFF. The CDR3 DNA reads TGTGCCAGCAGTTGGACTATCGGACATGAGCAGTTCTTC.

In its sample, this clonotype was seen a few times. V gene TRBV7-6 combines with J gene TRBJ2-5, with D perhaps TRBD1 (5 bases). From germline, CDR1 is SGHVS and CDR2 FNYEAQ. V lost 4 bases and J 0 bases, leaving 9 bases between the germline ends. CDR3 length equals 14 residues. This CDR3 reads CASSSYRYQETQYF. The CDR3 DNA reads TGTGCCAGCAGCTCCTACAGGTACCAAGAGACCCAGTACTTC.

A few counts support this clonotype. The chain uses TRBV7-6 and TRBJ2-3; 9 bases line up with TRBD2. V shed 5 bases and J 3 bases; nucleotides not matched to a gene: 6. This CDR3 region has 15 residues. The germline V gene has CDR1 SGHVS and CDR2 FNYEAQ. The CDR3 reads CASSNGGGATDTQYF. In DNA, the CDR3 is TGTGCCAGCAGCAATGGCGGGGGGGCAACAGATACGCAGTATTTT.

This clonotype was observed a handful of times. The chain links TRBV12-3 or TRBV12-4 to TRBJ2-7; tentative D call: TRBD2 (5 bases). V lost 5 bases, J lost 5 bases, and 10 bases lay in between. CDR3 size: 12 residues. CDR3 DNA sequence: TGTGCCAGCAGTACGGGATTTAACGAGCAGTACTTC. It encodes CASSTGFNEQYF.

This chain uses TRBV18 with TRBJ2-3, with D possibly being TRBD2 (6 bases). The CDR3 sequence is 17 residues long. Germline V gives CDR1 KGHSH, CDR2 LQKENI. Trimming shortened V by 3 bases and J by 0 bases, and 16 bases separated the two germline ends. The CDR3: CASSPTRGTISTDTQYF. The CDR3 coding sequence is TGTGCCAGCTCACCGACTAGAGGGACGATTAGCACAGATACGCAGTATTTT.

The chain combines TRBV6-8 with TRBJ1-1; D remains ambiguous. Germline lookup yields CDR1 MNHGY and CDR2 SAAAGT. V gave up 1 base and J gave up 8 bases, with 14 bases separating them. The CDR3 totals 14 residues. This CDR3 is CASSYFRNSLEAFF. The DNA for the CDR3 is TGTGCCAGCAGTTACTTCCGCAATTCTCTGGAAGCTTTCTTT.

This sequence joins TRBV13 and TRBJ1-1; D call uncertain. Trimming pared 10 bases from V and 0 bases from J, leaving 6 bases between. Germline CDR1 and CDR2: PRHDT and FYEKMQ (reference sequence). The CDR3 spans 11 residues. Here the CDR3 DNA reads TGTGCCAATTCCATGAACACTGAAGCTTTCTTT. The encoded protein is CANSMNTEAFF.

V is TRBV12-3 or TRBV12-4 and J is TRBJ2-4; 8 bases fit TRBD2. V dropped 6 bases and J dropped 6; count of bases not matched to a gene: 16. The length of the CDR3 is 17 residues. The CDR3 loop reads CASSPPGGGRWGNIQYF. CDR3 in DNA: TGTGCCAGCAGCCCCCCGGGAGGGGGTAGATGGGGAAACATTCAGTACTTC.

With regard to this clonotype: Since a much larger clone is just one base distant, this may be a read error. The V call is TRBV7-8, the J call TRBJ2-7; possibly TRBD1 for D (8 bases). CDR1 is SGHVS and CDR2 is FQNEAQ in the germline V gene. This CDR3 is 15 amino acids long. Deletions cut 6 bases from V and 1 base from J, with 16 bases between. CDR3 DNA: TGTGCCAGCAGTTTTACAGGGGGGGGATCCTACGAGCAGTACTTC. It translates to CASSFTGGGSYEQYF.

This clonotype has ten or more counts. CDR3 in DNA: TGTGCCAGCAGCAATTCCGAGGGGCCCCACGAGCAGTACTTC. Protein product: CASSNSEGPHEQYF. J is TRBJ2-7 and V is TRBV7-9; tentatively, D is TRBD1 or TRBD2 (5 bases each). The CDR3 has 14 residues. Germline assignment: CDR1 SEHNR and CDR2 FQNEAQ (reference sequence). Trimming removed 5 bases at V and 5 bases at J, with 16 bases between.

Comments on this clonotype: This clone may be a read error of a much larger clone one base away. The genes are TRBV7-2 and TRBJ1-6; 7 bases agree with TRBD1. The germline gives CDR1 SGHTA, CDR2 FQGNSA. The J segment lost 7 bases and the V segment lost 5 bases, leaving 5 bases of the junction unmatched. The CDR3 covers 14 residues. The CDR3 coding sequence is TGTGCCAGCAGCCCGACAGGGAACAATTCACCCCTCCACTTT. Its translation is CASSPTGNNSPLHF.

V usage is TRBV15 and J usage is TRBJ2-5; no firm D call. There are 13 residues in the CDR3. The ends were cut back, 3 bases at V and 3 bases at J, with 8 bases in the middle. Germline assignment: CDR1 LNHNV and CDR2 YYDKDF (reference sequence). CDR3 sequence reads: CATSRDLEETQYF. The DNA for the CDR3 is TGTGCCACCAGCAGGGACCTAGAAGAGACCCAGTACTTC.

This chain connects TRBV25-1 to TRBJ1-1; D gene ambiguous. V was cut by 9 bases and J by 8 bases, with 10 bases left in between. CDR3 length equals 10 residues. The V gene's germline CDR1 is MGHDK and CDR2 SYGVNS. CDR3 coding DNA: TGTGCCAGTAGGGATAGCGAAGCTTTCTTT. Its translation: CASRDSEAFF. Full variable domain (outside the CDR3, taken from reference TRBV25-1 and TRBJ1-1): EADIYQTPRYLVIGTGKKITLECSQTMGHDKMYWYQQDPGMELHLIHYSYGVNSTEKGDLSSESTVSRIRTEHFPLTLESARPSHTSQYLCASRDSEAFFGQGTRLTVV.

This clonotype has just a few counts. V usage is TRBV7-6 and J usage is TRBJ1-4, with TRBD1 matching 7 bases. V was pared by 6 bases and J by 6 bases, with 10 bases of the junction left unmatched. CDR3 length: 15 residues. Looked up from germline, CDR1 is SGHVS and CDR2 is FNYEAQ. The CDR3 bases are TGTGCCAGCAGGGGACCGACAGGGATAGATGAAAAACTGTTTTTT. It specifies CASRGPTGIDEKLFF.

The rearrangement links TRBV11-2 to TRBJ2-1; D may be TRBD2 (7 bases). The CDR3 length is 15 residues. Germline V lookup: CDR1 SGHAT, CDR2 FQNNGV. V was cut by 1 base and J by 7 bases, with 14 bases left in between. The CDR3 nucleotides are TGTGCCAGCAGCTTAGTCGGGGGGCGAGGGAATGAGCAGTTCTTC. Protein product: CASSLVGGRGNEQFF.

The rearrangement uses TRBV27 and TRBJ1-6, with TRBD1 matching 7 bases. Germline-derived CDR1 and CDR2 are MNHEY and SMNVEV (reference sequence). With V trimmed by 5 bases and J by 1 base, 8 bases remained unmatched. The CDR3 runs to 17 residues. The CDR3 reads CASSPTGLRSYNSPLHF. The DNA for the CDR3 is TGTGCCAGCAGTCCGACAGGGTTACGGTCCTATAATTCACCCCTCCACTTT.

This clonotype came up once. CDR3 DNA: TGTGCCAGTAGTATAATCGGGAACTATGGCTACACCTTC. This sequence encodes CASSIIGNYGYTF. The chain is built from TRBV19 and TRBJ1-2; D is uncertain. The germline V gene encodes CDR1 LNHDA and CDR2 SQIVND (reference sequence). Trimming shortened V by 2 bases and J by 2 bases, and 6 bases separated the two germline ends. The CDR3 loop spans 13 amino acids.

V gene TRBV7-9 combines with J gene TRBJ2-4; TRBD1 matches at 8 bases. This CDR3 contains 16 residues. Germline CDR1 SEHNR, CDR2 FQNEAQ (reference sequence). V shed 1 base and J 3 bases; nucleotides not matched to a gene: 5. The CDR3 DNA reads as TGTGCCAGCAGCTTAGAGACAGGGGAGGACAAAAACATTCAGTACTTC. Its translation is CASSLETGEDKNIQYF.

This clonotype was counted a few times. The rearrangement uses TRBV10-2 and TRBJ2-7, with 10 bases lining up with TRBD1. In germline, CDR1 is WSHSY, CDR2 SAAADI. This CDR3 region has 14 residues. Trimming took 5 bases from V and 4 from J; bases not matched to a gene: 5. The CDR3 DNA is TGCGCCAGCAGTACCGGGACAGGGGTTTACGAGCAGTACGTC. Translated, it gives CASSTGTGVYEQYV.

In this sample, this clonotype turned up a few times. This chain joins TRBV27 and TRBJ1-2, with a possible D match to TRBD1 (5 bases). Deletions cut 1 base from V and 3 bases from J, with 18 bases between. Germline V CDR1 and CDR2: MNHEY, SMNVEV (reference sequence). The CDR3 spans 17 residues. Here the CDR3 DNA reads TGTGCCAGCAGTTTATTAGCCCAGGGCCGGTCTTACTATGGCTACACCTTC. It codes for CASSLLAQGRSYYGYTF.

The chain couples TRBV19 to TRBJ2-1; D unclear. The CDR3 contains 15 residues. Trimming removed 7 bases from V and 1 base from J, with 14 bases in between. Germline loops: CDR1 LNHDA, CDR2 SQIVND (reference sequence). The DNA for the CDR3 is TGTGCCAGTACCCGGGCGCCTCTTTCCTACAATGAGCAGTTCTTC. Encoded protein: CASTRAPLSYNEQFF.

This clonotype has more than one count but fewer than ten. The chain recombines TRBV13 with TRBJ2-1; D is possibly TRBD2 (6 bases). The CDR3 is 14 amino acids. Germline V lookup: CDR1 PRHDT, CDR2 FYEKMQ (reference sequence). Trimming pared 5 bases from V and 6 bases from J, leaving 14 bases between. The CDR3 loop reads CASSARDGFNEQFF. CDR3 nucleotide sequence: TGTGCCAGCAGCGCGCGGGACGGTTTCAATGAGCAGTTCTTC.

The V gene is TRBV12-3 or TRBV12-4, the J gene TRBJ2-5; unclear D gene. The V end was cut by 1 base, the J end by 5 bases, with 11 bases between. The CDR3 length is 14 residues. The CDR3 region is CASSLGPFGETQYF. The CDR3 region has the DNA TGTGCCAGCAGTTTAGGACCGTTCGGGGAGACCCAGTACTTC.

This clonotype has a handful of counts. The chain joins TRBV7-8 to TRBJ1-5; 8 bases are shared with TRBD1. Germline-derived CDR1 and CDR2 are SGHVS and FQNEAQ. The V segment lost 5 bases and the J segment 0 bases; nucleotides outside the gene matches: 12. The CDR3 consists of 18 residues. CDR3 in DNA: TGTGCCAGCAGCCTTTCACAGGGGGTACCTGATAGCAATCAGCCCCAGCATTTT. The encoded protein is CASSLSQGVPDSNQPQHF.

The J gene is TRBJ1-2, the V gene TRBV12-3 or TRBV12-4, with D possibly matching TRBD1 (5 bases). V lost 5 bases to trimming and J lost 4 bases, with 14 bases between them. This CDR3 spans 14 amino acids. The CDR3 DNA reads as TGTGCCAGCAGTCAATCACGGGACCCCTATGGCTACACCTTC. It codes for CASSQSRDPYGYTF.

The chain links TRBV7-9 to TRBJ2-1, with 7 nucleotides matching TRBD2. The junction had 5 bases not matched to a gene; V was cut back by 3 bases and J by 6 bases. CDR1 SEHNR and CDR2 FQNEAQ come from the germline V gene (reference sequence). This CDR3 spans 14 amino acids. Here the CDR3 reads CASSFGSGLNEQFF. In nucleotides, the CDR3 is TGTGCCAGCAGCTTTGGTAGCGGGCTCAATGAGCAGTTCTTC.